What follows are 19 T cell receptor beta chains derived from one specimen sequenced in a study of T cell responses to AZD1222 COVID-19 vaccine. Using immunoSEQ multiplex PCR, the repertoire was profiled, and TCRdb retains in-frame clones only, with some absent. The sample lists under 150,000 clones; 80% to 95% were seen once. This specimen was peripheral blood, taken on day 0 of AZD1222 vaccination. These receptors were obtained from an adult in good health.

The gene calls are TRBV5-1 and TRBJ1-2; tentatively, D is TRBD1 (6 bases). V was clipped by 3 bases and J by 5 bases, with 14 bases between them. The germline V gene encodes CDR1 SGHRS and CDR2 YFSETQ. This CDR3 contains 14 residues. CDR3 nucleotides: TGCGCCAGCAGCTACCAAAGGGGGACATATGGCTACACCTTC. Its protein is CASSYQRGTYGYTF. Complete variable domain (other parts from reference TRBV5-1 and TRBJ1-2): KAGVTQTPRYLIKTRGQQVTLSCSPISGHRSVSWYQQTPGQGLQFLFEYFSETQRNKGNFPGRFSGRQFSNSRSEMNVSTLELGDSALYLCASSYQRGTYGYTFGSGTRLTVV.

This clone was seen a single time. The V and J genes are TRBV19 and TRBJ2-2; D assignment may be TRBD1 or TRBD2 (5 bases each). Per the germline V gene, CDR1 is LNHDA and CDR2 is SQIVND (reference sequence). The CDR3 contains 13 residues. V was shortened by 3 bases and J by 7 bases, with 9 bases between the two germline ends. The CDR3 spells CASSIGGVGELFF. CDR3 sequence (DNA): TGTGCCAGTAGTATTGGGGGTGTCGGGGAGCTGTTTTTT.

CDR3 region: CASSYSSARGAYEQYF. The CDR3 coding sequence is TGTGCCAGCAGTTACTCGTCAGCTCGAGGGGCCTACGAGCAGTACTTC. This rearrangement joins TRBV6-5 to TRBJ2-7; the D gene could be TRBD1 or TRBD2 (5 bases each). The CDR3 extends over 16 amino acids. Looked up from germline, CDR1 is MNHEY and CDR2 is SVGAGI. Between the trimmed V and J ends, which lost 0 bases and 2 bases, there was a span of 14 bases.

V gene TRBV19 combines with J gene TRBJ1-5; D may be TRBD1 (5 bases). V was pared by 5 bases and J by 3 bases, with 11 bases between. The CDR3 is 14 residues long. Germline values: CDR1 LNHDA, CDR2 SQIVND (reference sequence). In DNA, the CDR3 is TGTGCCAGTAGTCCGGGACTGGACAATCAGCCCCAGCATTTT. Its protein is CASSPGLDNQPQHF.

J is TRBJ1-2 and V is TRBV5-8; perhaps TRBD1 as D (6 bases). CDR3 length: 14 amino acids. Germline assignment: CDR1 SGHTS and CDR2 YDEGEE. The V gene lost 3 bases and the J gene lost 3 bases, with 12 bases spanning the gap. The CDR3 DNA is TGTGCCAGCAGCTCCGGGACATGGGACTATGGCTACACCTTC. It is translated as CASSSGTWDYGYTF.

The chain combines TRBV4-3 with TRBJ1-2, with D possibly TRBD1 on 6 matching bases. The CDR3 consists of 14 residues. The germline V and J ends were trimmed by 3 bases and 3 bases, with 11 bases remaining between them. Germline V gene sequence: CDR1 LGHNA, CDR2 YSLEER. CDR3 coding DNA: TGCGCCAGCAGCCAGTACGCAGGGGACTATGGCTACACCTTC. Protein product: CASSQYAGDYGYTF.

The chain joins TRBV7-6 to TRBJ2-6; D is undetermined. The germline V and J ends were trimmed by 1 base and 0 bases, with 7 bases remaining between them. The germline CDR1 and CDR2 sequences are SGHVS and FNYEAQ. The CDR3 is made up of 16 amino acids. The CDR3, as DNA: TGTGCCAGCAGCTTAGAGACGCACTCTGGGGCCAACGTCCTGACTTTC. It yields the protein CASSLETHSGANVLTF.

This chain links TRBV11-2 with TRBJ1-2; 8 bases align to TRBD1. Germline trimming cut 1 base from V and 8 bases from J; bases unmatched to any gene: 3. Germline V gene sequence: CDR1 SGHAT, CDR2 FQNNGV. The CDR3 length is 13 residues. For the CDR3, the DNA is TGTGCCAGCAGCTTAGCGACAGGGGACGGCTACACCTTC. Translated: CASSLATGDGYTF.

The chain combines TRBV27 with TRBJ1-1; D is perhaps TRBD1 (5 bases). Trimming removed 2 bases from V and 1 base from J, with 8 bases in between. CDR3 length: 14 amino acids. CDR1 and CDR2 from the germline V gene are MNHEY and SMNVEV (reference sequence). The CDR3 coding sequence is TGTGCCAGCAGTTTAATGGGGGGGAACACTGAAGCTTTCTTT. Translating gives CASSLMGGNTEAFF.

The chain recombines TRBV28 with TRBJ2-7; 13 bases are shared with TRBD2. The CDR3 has 16 residues. The V segment lost 4 bases and the J segment 12 bases; nucleotides outside the gene matches: 15. Germline CDR1 is MDHEN and CDR2 is SYDVKM. In DNA form, the CDR3 reads TGTGCCAGCAGTTCCCGAAACACTGGACTAGCGGGAGCACTGTACTTC. Its protein product is CASSSRNTGLAGALYF.

This chain links TRBV28 with TRBJ2-3; 7 positions agree with TRBD2. Germline V CDR1 and CDR2: MDHEN, SYDVKM. With 5 bases clipped from V and 1 base from J, the junction kept 12 bases outside the gene matches. This CDR3 spans 17 amino acids. The CDR3 coding sequence is TGTGCCAGCAGTGCCGGGAGAGGGGACTATCGCACAGATACGCAGTATTTT. Protein: CASSAGRGDYRTDTQYF.

The chain couples TRBV5-8 to TRBJ1-4; TRBD1 might be the D (6 bases). V lost 3 bases and J lost 3, with 21 bases in between. The CDR3 is made up of 18 amino acids. Germline loops: CDR1 SGHTS, CDR2 YDEGEE. The CDR3 DNA reads as TGTGCCAGCAGCTCCTGGACAGACGGTTTTCAAGCTAATGAAAAACTGTTTTTT. Translation gives CASSSWTDGFQANEKLFF. The whole variable domain, remainder taken from reference TRBV5-8 and TRBJ1-4, is EAGVTQSPTHLIKTRGQQATLRCSPISGHTSVYWYQQALGLGLQFLLWYDEGEERNRGNFPPRFSGRQFPNYSSELNVNALELEDSALYLCASSSWTDGFQANEKLFFGSGTQLSVL.

V gene TRBV10-3 combines with J gene TRBJ2-5; 8 positions agree with TRBD2. The CDR3 consists of 14 residues. J lost 5 bases, V lost 3 bases, and 5 bases had no gene match. CDR1 is ENHRY and CDR2 is SYGVKD in the germline V gene. The CDR3 nucleotides are TGTGCCATCAGTGATGGGGCTAGCGGGGAGACCCAGTACTTC. It specifies CAISDGASGETQYF.

This rearrangement joins TRBV27 to TRBJ1-2, with 8 bases matching TRBD1. J lost 4 bases, V lost 6 bases, and 7 bases had no gene match. This CDR3 has 14 amino acids. Germline values: CDR1 MNHEY, CDR2 SMNVEV (reference sequence). The CDR3 here is CASRGQGHIYGYTF. DNA for the CDR3: TGTGCCAGCAGAGGACAGGGTCATATCTATGGCTACACCTTC.

The DNA for the CDR3 is TGTGCCAGCAGCCAAAAGAGGGGGGTCGCAGTATACAATGAGCAGTTCTTC. It is translated as CASSQKRGVAVYNEQFF. This sequence joins TRBV14 and TRBJ2-1; D tentatively fits TRBD1 or TRBD2 (6 bases each). Trimming took 2 bases from V and 4 from J, leaving 18 bases between them. CDR3 length: 17 amino acids. Germline CDR1 reads SGHDN; CDR2 reads FVKESK.

The chain combines TRBV7-3 with TRBJ2-1, with D possibly being TRBD2 (5 bases). The CDR3 spans 13 residues. Trimming stripped 2 bases from V and 10 bases from J, with 12 bases between. Germline V gene sequence: CDR1 SGHTA, CDR2 FQGTGA. The CDR3 reads CASSLLGRTEQFF. The CDR3 DNA reads as TGTGCCAGCAGCTTATTGGGGAGAACCGAGCAGTTCTTC.

This clone was counted a single time. The chain couples TRBV4-1 to TRBJ2-3; either TRBD1 or TRBD2 may fit D (6 bases each). This CDR3 is built from 19 residues. Germline CDR1 reads MGHRA; CDR2 reads YSYEKL. Between the trimmed V and J ends, which lost 4 bases and 7 bases, there was a span of 30 bases. In DNA, the CDR3 is TGCGCCAGCAGCCCACCGAAAGAACAGAGTAGGGGGGCGAGGAATACGCAGTATTTT. The encoded protein is CASSPPKEQSRGARNTQYF.

The chain carries TRBV29-1 and TRBJ2-1; 8 bases fit TRBD1. Unmatched junction bases numbered 7, after V lost 2 bases and J lost 1 base. CDR3 length: 16 amino acids. CDR1 is SQVTM and CDR2 is ANQGSEA in the germline V gene. This CDR3 is CSVEKGGDRSYNEQFF. The DNA for the CDR3 is TGCAGCGTTGAAAAGGGTGGGGACAGGTCCTACAATGAGCAGTTCTTC.

This chain uses TRBV2 with TRBJ1-5; no firm D call. The CDR3 covers 14 residues. The V end was cut by 7 bases, the J end by 1 base, with 11 bases between. The germline V gene encodes CDR1 SNHLY and CDR2 FYNNEI. The CDR3 DNA is TGTGCCAGCAATATCGCCGGGAGCAATCAGCCCCAGCATTTT. This gives the protein CASNIAGSNQPQHF.